What follows are 8 T cell receptor beta chains derived from one specimen sequenced in a study of CD8 T cells in Susac syndrome (dated by TCRdb to between 2018 and 2020). Libraries were prepared through the immunoSEQ multiplex PCR assay. RNA was extracted using the RNeasy kit, and roughly 0.45 to 1 microgram was reverse transcribed with random hexamers. The public reads were quality trimmed at Q25 with fastp and then assembled into clones with MiXCR by TCRdb, keeping productive beta chains. Rows matching on CDR3 protein sequence are summarized as one entry with the most common DNA and genes. This sample lists more than 100,000 distinct CDR3 sequences; around 86% were detected once. The ten largest clones take up approximately 0.51% of the sample. Specimen: CD8+ T cells from PBMCs. These receptors all stem from a human donor with multiple sclerosis.

The chain is built from TRBV4-3 and TRBJ2-2, with TRBD2 identical over 9 bases. The CDR3 length is 19 residues. Germline V gene sequence: CDR1 LGHNA, CDR2 YSLEER. Trimming cost V 2 bases and J 3 bases; bases outside gene matches: 13. This CDR3 is CASSQLLGALAGDTGELFF. Written as DNA, the CDR3 is TGCGCCAGCAGCCAACTCTTAGGCGCCTTAGCGGGAGACACCGGGGAGCTGTTTTTT.

V is TRBV19 and J is TRBJ2-2, with D maybe TRBD1 (5 bases). The ends were cut back, 3 bases at V and 10 bases at J, with 15 bases in the middle. The CDR3 loop spans 14 amino acids. Germline V gene data show CDR1 as LNHDA and CDR2 as SQIVND (reference sequence). In DNA, the CDR3 is TGTGCCAGTAGTATCGGGCAGGGTTTGGTGGAGCTGTTTTTT. This codes for CASSIGQGLVELFF.

V usage is TRBV20-1 and J usage is TRBJ2-1; TRBD2 agrees at 10 bases. Germline-derived CDR1 and CDR2 are DFQATT and SNEGSKA (reference sequence). There are 15 residues in the CDR3. The V gene end was trimmed by 6 bases and the J gene end by 6 bases; junction bases not matched to a gene: 11. The CDR3: CSAKTEREGRNEQFF. Here the CDR3 DNA reads TGCAGTGCCAAAACTGAGCGGGAGGGGCGCAATGAGCAGTTCTTC.

This sequence joins TRBV20-1 and TRBJ2-3; D might be TRBD1 or TRBD2, each matching 5 bases. The germline CDR1 and CDR2 sequences are DFQATT and SNEGSKA (reference sequence). Between the trimmed V and J ends, which lost 5 bases and 3 bases, there was a span of 12 bases. This CDR3 has 13 amino acids. This CDR3 is CSAGYWGTDTQYF. The CDR3 DNA follows: TGCAGTGCTGGTTATTGGGGGACAGATACGCAGTATTTT.

This chain uses TRBV28 with TRBJ2-7; D is unresolved. The germline V gene has CDR1 MDHEN and CDR2 SYDVKM. With 2 bases removed from V and 3 bases from J, the gap between germline ends came to 14 bases. CDR3 length: 15 amino acids. CDR3 loop: CASSLIAGIFYEQYF. CDR3 DNA: TGTGCCAGCAGTTTAATAGCAGGAATTTTCTACGAGCAGTACTTC.

The chain uses TRBV11-2 and TRBJ2-1; D ambiguous. The CDR3 is 11 amino acids. Deletions cut 4 bases from V and 13 bases from J, with 11 bases between. Looked up from germline, CDR1 is SGHAT and CDR2 is FQNNGV. CDR3: CASSSTGPQFF. As DNA, the CDR3 is TGTGCCAGCAGCTCAACCGGCCCTCAGTTCTTC.

V gene TRBV19 combines with J gene TRBJ2-2; D ambiguous. The CDR3 consists of 17 residues. Deletions cut 3 bases from V and 5 bases from J, with 19 bases between. Germline CDR1 LNHDA, CDR2 SQIVND (reference sequence). The CDR3 nucleotides read TGTGCCAGTAGTATCCCTTGGGATCTTGGGGTTACCGGGGAGCTGTTTTTT. It translates to CASSIPWDLGVTGELFF.

The chain links TRBV27 to TRBJ1-4, with D perhaps TRBD1 (5 bases). Trimming shortened V by 6 bases and J by 8 bases, and 13 bases separated the two germline ends. This CDR3 has 13 amino acids. Germline V gene sequence: CDR1 MNHEY, CDR2 SMNVEV (reference sequence). This chain's CDR3 is CASRAGGLEKLFF. CDR3 nucleotide sequence: TGTGCCAGCAGGGCCGGGGGTCTAGAAAAACTGTTTTTT.